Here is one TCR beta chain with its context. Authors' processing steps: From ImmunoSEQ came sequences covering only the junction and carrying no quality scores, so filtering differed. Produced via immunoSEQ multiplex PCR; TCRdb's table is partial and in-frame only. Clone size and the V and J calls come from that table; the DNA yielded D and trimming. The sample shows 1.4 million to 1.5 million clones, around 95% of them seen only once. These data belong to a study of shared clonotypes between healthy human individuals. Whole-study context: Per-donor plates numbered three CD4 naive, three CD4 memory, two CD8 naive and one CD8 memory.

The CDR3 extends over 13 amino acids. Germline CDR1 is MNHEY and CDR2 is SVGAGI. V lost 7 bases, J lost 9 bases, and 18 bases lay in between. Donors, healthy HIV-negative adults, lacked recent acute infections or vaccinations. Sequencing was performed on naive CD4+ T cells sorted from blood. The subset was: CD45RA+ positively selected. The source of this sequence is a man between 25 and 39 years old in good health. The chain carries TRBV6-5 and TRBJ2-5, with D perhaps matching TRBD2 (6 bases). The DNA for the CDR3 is TGTGCCAGCACCTACATGACCTCGGGGGCCCAGTACTTC. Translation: CASTYMTSGAQYF.